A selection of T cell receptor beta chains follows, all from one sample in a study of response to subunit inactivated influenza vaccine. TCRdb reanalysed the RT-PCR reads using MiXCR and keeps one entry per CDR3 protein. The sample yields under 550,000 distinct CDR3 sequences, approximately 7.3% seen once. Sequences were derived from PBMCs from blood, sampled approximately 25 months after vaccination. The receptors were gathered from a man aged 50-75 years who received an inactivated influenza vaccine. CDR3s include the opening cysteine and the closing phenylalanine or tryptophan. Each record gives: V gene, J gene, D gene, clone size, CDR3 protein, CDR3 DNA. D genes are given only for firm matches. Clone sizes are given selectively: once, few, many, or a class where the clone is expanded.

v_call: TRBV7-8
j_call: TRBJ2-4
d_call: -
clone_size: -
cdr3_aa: CASSLRPVGAKNIQYF
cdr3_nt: TGTGCCAGCAGCCTTAGGCCAGTCGGGGCCAAAAACATTCAGTACTTC

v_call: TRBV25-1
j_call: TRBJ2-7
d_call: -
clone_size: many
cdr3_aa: CASRELNDEQYF
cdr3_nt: TGTGCCAGCAGGGAATTGAATGACGAGCAGTACTTC

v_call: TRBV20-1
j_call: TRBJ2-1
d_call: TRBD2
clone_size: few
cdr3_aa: CSATQGLAGAYNEQFF
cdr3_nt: TGCAGTGCTACCCAGGGCCTGGCGGGAGCCTACAATGAGCAGTTCTTC

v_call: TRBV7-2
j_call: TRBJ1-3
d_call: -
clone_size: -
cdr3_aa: CASSTDIPNTIYF
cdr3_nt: TGTGCCAGCAGCACTGATATCCCGAACACCATATATTTT

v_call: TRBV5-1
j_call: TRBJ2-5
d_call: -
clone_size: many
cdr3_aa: CASSLESPSSNGPLKEETQYF
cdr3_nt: TGCGCCAGCAGCTTGGAGTCGCCTTCATCGAACGGACCGCTGAAGGAGGAGACCCAGTACTTC

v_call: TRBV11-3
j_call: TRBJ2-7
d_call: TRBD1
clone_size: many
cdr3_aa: CASSLESFISGQPYEQYF
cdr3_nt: TGTGCCAGCAGCTTAGAGTCTTTTATTTCGGGACAGCCCTACGAGCAGTACTTC

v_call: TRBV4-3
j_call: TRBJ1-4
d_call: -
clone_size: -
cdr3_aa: CASSQARQANEKLFF
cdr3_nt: TGCGCCAGCAGCCAAGCAAGGCAGGCTAATGAAAAACTGTTTTTT

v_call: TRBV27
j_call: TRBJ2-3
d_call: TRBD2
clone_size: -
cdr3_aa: CASGTRRTSSTDTQYF
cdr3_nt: TGTGCCAGCGGTACCCGGAGGACTAGCAGCACAGATACGCAGTATTTT

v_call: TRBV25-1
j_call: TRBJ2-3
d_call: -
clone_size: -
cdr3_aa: CASSEYTRTDTQYF
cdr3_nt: TGTGCCAGCAGTGAATACACTCGCACAGATACGCAGTATTTT

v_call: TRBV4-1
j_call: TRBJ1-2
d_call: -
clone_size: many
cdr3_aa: CASSQVGNALKDYGYTF
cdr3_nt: TGCGCCAGCAGCCAAGTTGGAAATGCGCTTAAGGACTATGGCTACACCTTC

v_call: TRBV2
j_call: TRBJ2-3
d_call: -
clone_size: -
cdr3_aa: CASNAGGTDTQYF
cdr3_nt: TGTGCCAGCAACGCAGGGGGGACAGATACGCAGTATTTT

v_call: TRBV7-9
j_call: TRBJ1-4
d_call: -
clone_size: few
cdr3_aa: CASSLNVEKLFF
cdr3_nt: TGTGCCAGCAGCTTAAACGTGGAAAAACTGTTTTTT

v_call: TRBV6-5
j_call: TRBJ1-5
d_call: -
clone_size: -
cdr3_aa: CASSYTGGGAGQPQHF
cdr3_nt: TGTGCCAGCAGTTACACTGGGGGGGGCGCAGGGCAGCCCCAGCATTTT

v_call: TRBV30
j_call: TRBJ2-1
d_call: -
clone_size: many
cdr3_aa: CAWSRGHEQFF
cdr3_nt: TGTGCCTGGAGTCGGGGGCATGAGCAGTTCTTC

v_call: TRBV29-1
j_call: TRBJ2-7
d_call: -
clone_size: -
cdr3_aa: CSVEDPVGYEQYF
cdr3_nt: TGCAGCGTTGAAGATCCGGTAGGATACGAGCAGTACTTC

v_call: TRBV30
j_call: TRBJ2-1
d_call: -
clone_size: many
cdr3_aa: CAWSGAGPYNEQFF
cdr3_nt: TGTGCCTGGAGTGGGGCGGGACCGTACAATGAGCAGTTCTTC